This T cell receptor (beta chain) derives from a study of blood T cell repertoires in COVID-19. The CDR3 is made up of 15 amino acids. Germline-derived CDR1 and CDR2 are SGHDN and FVKESK. V gave up 0 bases and J gave up 5 bases, with 11 bases separating them. Authors' methods: Nucleated cell number was recorded as an estimate derived from reference gene primer amplification. Clones were read by immunoSEQ multiplex PCR, and TCRdb kept only the in-frame ones, dropping some. V and J calls and clone size are as listed in that table; D and trimming were resolved from the DNA. This repertoire shows approximately 120,000 clones, roughly 88% found once; its top ten account for about 5.4%.

The receptor's source is a human donor in a cohort sampled during active COVID-19. The chain links TRBV14 to TRBJ2-1; TRBD2 might be the D (6 bases). The sequencing sample was made of peripheral blood. The CDR3 is CASSQDGGRNNEQFF. CDR3 coding DNA: TGTGCCAGCAGCCAAGATGGTGGGAGGAACAATGAGCAGTTCTTC.